The 18 T cell receptor beta chains presented below share a single source sample, sequenced in a study of blood T cell repertoires in COVID-19. Assay used: immunoSEQ multiplex PCR; TCRdb lists only in-frame clones, some missing. The sample yields around 300,000 clones, roughly 80% seen once. The sample was peripheral blood. These receptors all come from a woman aged 45-65 years with active or convalescent COVID-19.

A single count supports this clone. The V call is TRBV28, the J call TRBJ1-6, with D unclear. The CDR3 totals 14 residues. From germline, CDR1 is MDHEN and CDR2 SYDVKM. V lost 6 bases to trimming and J lost 7 bases, with 13 bases between them. The DNA of the CDR3 is TGTGCCAGCAGCCTCAGGCCGGCAAATTCACCCCTCCACTTT. This encodes CASSLRPANSPLHF.

CDR3: CASSLWGQEDNEQFF. The CDR3, as DNA: TGTGCCAGCAGTTTATGGGGACAGGAGGACAATGAGCAGTTCTTC. The chain joins TRBV27 to TRBJ2-1; TRBD1 aligns across 8 bases. The length of the CDR3 is 15 residues. Germline V gene sequence: CDR1 MNHEY, CDR2 SMNVEV (reference sequence). J gave up 5 bases and V 1 base, and 4 bases lay outside the gene matches.

The rearrangement joins TRBV24-1 to TRBJ1-4; tentatively, D is TRBD1 (6 bases). The CDR3 is made up of 15 amino acids. V was trimmed by 2 bases and J by 8 bases, leaving 14 bases between them. Germline CDR1 reads KGHDR; CDR2 reads SFDVKD. CDR3 protein: CATSDSLGAREKLFF. CDR3 bases: TGTGCCACCAGTGATTCGTTGGGGGCGAGGGAAAAACTGTTTTTT.

This clone showed up many times. The same CDR3 also results from other DNA sequences found in this sample. The V and J genes are TRBV19 and TRBJ1-1, with 9 bases fitting TRBD1. The CDR3 extends over 14 amino acids. The V gene end was trimmed by 4 bases and the J gene end by 3 bases; junction bases not matched to a gene: 3. CDR1 LNHDA and CDR2 SQIVND come from the germline V gene (reference sequence). As DNA, the CDR3 is TGTGCCAGTAGTAATCGACAGGGGGACACTGAAGCTTTCTTT. Residues: CASSNRQGDTEAFF.

The V gene is TRBV7-2, the J gene TRBJ2-7; 11 bases fit TRBD2. Germline CDR1 SGHTA, CDR2 FQGNSA. This CDR3 contains 17 residues. V dropped 7 bases and J dropped 0; count of bases not matched to a gene: 11. This CDR3 reads CASIPELAGVSSYEQYF. DNA for the CDR3: TGTGCCAGCATTCCTGAACTAGCGGGAGTGTCCTCCTACGAGCAGTACTTC. Full variable domain (remainder filled in from reference TRBV7-2 and TRBJ2-7): GAGVSQSPSNKVTEKGKDVELRCDPISGHTALYWYRQSLGQGLEFLIYFQGNSAPDKSGLPSDRFSAERTGGSVSTLTIQRTQQEDSAVYLCASIPELAGVSSYEQYFGPGTRLTVT.

The V and J genes are TRBV6-1 and TRBJ2-1, with TRBD2 matching over 13 bases. The CDR3 covers 18 residues. V trimming: 1 base; J trimming: 7 bases; junction bases outside the gene matches: 10. Germline CDR1 reads MNHNS; CDR2 reads SASEGT. CDR3: CASSEVGRTSGSFNEQFF. DNA for the CDR3: TGTGCCAGCAGTGAAGTAGGCAGGACTAGCGGGAGTTTTAATGAGCAGTTCTTC.

The V and J genes are TRBV11-2 and TRBJ1-1, with D maybe TRBD1 (6 bases). Looked up from germline, CDR1 is SGHAT and CDR2 is FQNNGV. CDR3 length: 15 amino acids. The V gene lost 1 base and the J gene lost 1 base, with 10 bases spanning the gap. The CDR3 nucleotides read TGTGCCAGCAGCTTAGTTCAACAGGGGAACACTGAAGCTTTCTTT. Translating gives CASSLVQQGNTEAFF.

The J gene is TRBJ1-5, the V gene TRBV6-2 or TRBV6-3, with 7 nucleotides matching TRBD1. In germline, CDR1 is MNHEY, CDR2 SVGEGT. The CDR3 spans 15 residues. Losses at the gene ends were 5 bases for V and 2 bases for J; bases not matched to a gene: 6. CDR3 in amino acids: CASSRQGQGNQPQHF. CDR3 nucleotides: TGTGCCAGCAGTAGACAGGGCCAGGGCAATCAGCCCCAGCATTTT.

V usage is TRBV28 and J usage is TRBJ2-7, with 11 nucleotides matching TRBD2. Germline CDR1 reads MDHEN; CDR2 reads SYDVKM. CDR3 length equals 14 residues. V was clipped by 8 bases and J by 6 bases; unmatched bases: 9. The CDR3: CASHGTSGIREQYF. In nucleotides, the CDR3 is TGTGCCAGCCACGGGACTAGCGGTATTCGCGAGCAGTACTTC.

CDR3 loop: CASSVGTLRTDTQYF. CDR3 coding DNA: TGTGCCAGCAGCGTAGGGACACTCCGCACAGATACGCAGTATTTT. The chain couples TRBV9 to TRBJ2-3; TRBD1 is a possible D gene (5 bases). Trimming left V 0 bases short and J 1 base short, with 9 bases between. In germline, CDR1 is SGDLS, CDR2 YYNGEE. CDR3 length equals 15 residues.

This chain links TRBV29-1 with TRBJ2-3; D perhaps matches TRBD2 (7 bases). The CDR3 sequence is 14 residues long. Trimming took 2 bases from V and 4 from J, leaving 13 bases between them. Germline assignment: CDR1 SQVTM and CDR2 ANQGSEA. CDR3: CSVERGARADTQYF. CDR3 sequence (DNA): TGCAGCGTTGAACGGGGGGCGAGGGCAGATACGCAGTATTTT.

The rearrangement uses TRBV2 and TRBJ2-5; no firm D call. Between the trimmed V and J ends, which lost 0 bases and 4 bases, there was a span of 9 bases. The length of the CDR3 is 14 residues. Germline V gene data show CDR1 as SNHLY and CDR2 as FYNNEI. CDR3 in DNA: TGTGCCAGCAGTGAAGCGCTTAACGGAGAGACCCAGTACTTC. This codes for CASSEALNGETQYF.

V is TRBV7-7 and J is TRBJ2-3; TRBD2 aligns across 14 bases. This CDR3 is built from 15 residues. Germline assignment: CDR1 SSHAT and CDR2 FNYEAQ (reference sequence). The V and J ends lost 3 bases and 4 bases, in that order; junction bases with no gene match: 0. The DNA for the CDR3 is TGTGCCAGCAGCTTGGGACTAGCGGGAGCAGATACGCAGTATTTT. Its protein is CASSLGLAGADTQYF.

This clone came up once. V and J are TRBV7-9 and TRBJ1-6, with 7 bases matching TRBD1. CDR3 length equals 16 residues. V shed 5 bases, J shed 10 bases, and the junction held 14 bases outside the gene matches. Per germline, CDR1 SEHNR and CDR2 FQNEAQ (reference sequence). In nucleotides, the CDR3 is TGTGCCAGCAGCCACCCAGCCCTCGGACAGGCCTCACCCCTCCACTTT. Its protein product is CASSHPALGQASPLHF.

The chain couples TRBV7-6 to TRBJ2-7; 7 bases agree with TRBD1. Per germline, CDR1 SGHVS and CDR2 FNYEAQ. The CDR3 contains 16 residues. V gave up 1 base and J gave up 2 bases; unmatched junction bases: 8. CDR3 nucleotide sequence: TGTGCCAGCAGCTTAGGCCAGACAGGGACGGCCTACGAGCAGTACTTC. It is translated as CASSLGQTGTAYEQYF.

The rearrangement joins TRBV13 to TRBJ2-1; weak D call: TRBD1 (5 bases). This CDR3 is 13 amino acids long. The V end lost 3 bases, the J end lost 4 bases, and 7 bases lay between the germline ends. In germline, CDR1 is PRHDT, CDR2 FYEKMQ (reference sequence). The CDR3 spells CASSFRQYNEQFF. The CDR3 DNA sequence: TGTGCCAGCAGCTTCCGACAGTACAATGAGCAGTTCTTC. The full variable domain, completed using reference TRBV13 and TRBJ2-1, is AAGVIQSPRHLIKEKRETATLKCYPIPRHDTVYWYQQGPGQDPQFLISFYEKMQSDKGSIPDRFSAQQFSDYHSELNMSSLELGDSALYFCASSFRQYNEQFFGPGTRLTVL.

This chain connects TRBV7-2 to TRBJ2-7; possible D gene TRBD1, 6 bases. This CDR3 is 14 amino acids long. V was shortened by 5 bases and J by 4 bases, with 15 bases between the two germline ends. Germline CDR1 is SGHTA and CDR2 is FQGNSA. The CDR3: CASSIRQGSYEQYF. In nucleotides, the CDR3 is TGTGCCAGCAGCATAAGGCAGGGGAGTTACGAGCAGTACTTC.

V usage is TRBV7-3 and J usage is TRBJ1-1; a possible D gene is TRBD1 (6 bases). The CDR3 sequence is 14 residues long. Germline V gene lookup returns CDR1 SGHTA and CDR2 FQGTGA. V was trimmed by 4 bases and J by 2 bases, leaving 11 bases between them. The CDR3: CASSSSGANTEAFF. Here the CDR3 DNA reads TGTGCCAGCAGCTCTTCAGGGGCCAACACTGAAGCTTTCTTT.